The sequence of this T cell receptor beta chain was determined in a study of CD8 T cells in ankylosing spondylitis. General study points: A motif in TCR beta, a set of about 8 highly homologous variants, appeared characteristic of ankylosing spondylitis blood.

TCRdb recomputed calls from the 5' RACE reads with MiXCR, one row per CDR3 protein. This table holds about 390,000 distinct CDR3 sequences, more than 20% found once. This clonotype was recorded at least ten times. Its matching antigen is unknown. The source is a male donor with ankylosing spondylitis. Sample: blood, either unsorted or a sorted T cell fraction (not recorded which).

The CDR3 region has the DNA TGCAGCGTCCATTCCGACGTGATTAACTATGGCTACACCTTC. Encoded protein: CSVHSDVINYGYTF. The rearrangement links TRBV29-1 to TRBJ1-2; no clear D gene. The CDR3 sequence is 14 residues long. The V gene lost 6 bases and the J gene lost 1 base, with 15 bases spanning the gap. CDR1 is SQVTM, CDR2 ANQGSEA, per germline.